This T cell receptor (beta chain) was sequenced in a study of T cells in Graves' hyperthyroidism and ophthalmopathy. Overall study results and limits: Blood also held most thyroid clonotypes expanded beyond 0.001.

It was considered stable Graves' hyperthyroidism when ophthalmopathy did not progress within 18 months. A roughly 9.3 ml volume of fresh peripheral blood provided the PBMCs. V lost 2 bases to trimming and J lost 4 bases; unmatched junction nucleotides: 7. From germline, CDR1 is SEHNR and CDR2 FQNEAQ (reference sequence). The CDR3 spans 17 residues. This clonotype was seen a single time. As yet, its antigen is unknown. Amplified TCR beta CDR3 regions came from RNA transcripts. First-round RT-PCR of the TCR CDR3 relied on the HTBI primer set. TCRdb reanalysed the multiplex PCR reads using MiXCR and keeps one entry per CDR3 protein. This table holds around 200,000 distinct CDR3 sequences, 15% to 20% found once.

The gene calls are TRBV7-9 and TRBJ2-2; 10 nucleotides agree with TRBD2. This receptor was taken from a man aged 35-49 years with Graves' hyperthyroidism. Sequencing was done on a sample of blood. The CDR3 sequence is CASSLPSGSSSTGELFF. DNA for the CDR3: TGTGCCAGCAGCTTACCTAGCGGGAGCTCGAGCACCGGGGAGCTGTTTTTT.